This T cell receptor (beta chain) was identified in a study of blood T cells in healthy people across ages. Study findings and constraints: When set beside aged donors, long-lived donors presented more naive CD4+ cells and higher diversity.

With respect to this clonotype: No antigen is known for it.

PCR was performed a second time for roughly 7 to 11 cycles using a sample-barcoded 5' primer and a J-beta primer mix. Carrying 12 random nucleotides, a template-switch adaptor labeled each individual cDNA molecule. TCRdb used MiXCR to reprocess the 5' RACE reads, holding one entry per CDR3 protein. This sample yields hundreds of thousands of distinct CDR3 sequences, of which 58% are seen a single time; over 20% belongs to the top ten. This clonotype was obtained from a man in his thirties or forties in good health. The sequenced material came from blood.

CDR3 DNA: TGTGCCAGCAGCCCAAGGCCCGTGGGAGGCTCTGGGGCCAACGTCCTGACTTTC. It encodes CASSPRPVGGSGANVLTF. The rearrangement links TRBV7-3 to TRBJ2-6, with D maybe TRBD2 (6 bases). The CDR3 contains 18 residues. The V end was cut by 5 bases, the J end by 0 bases, with 17 bases between. Per germline, CDR1 SGHTA and CDR2 FQGTGA.